What follows are 4 T cell receptor beta chains derived from one specimen sequenced in a study of blood T cells in healthy people across ages. With a J-beta primer mix and a sample-barcoded 5' primer, a second PCR ran about 7 to 12 cycles. One entry per CDR3 protein results from TCRdb running MiXCR on the 5' RACE reads. This table has about 2 million distinct CDR3 sequences, around 50% appearing once. The sample comprised blood. The source of these receptors is a woman in her 40s in good health.

This clonotype was seen a few times. This sequence joins TRBV27 and TRBJ2-3; the match to TRBD2 covers 9 bases. The CDR3 totals 17 residues. Trimming removed 6 bases from V and 5 bases from J; junction bases left unmatched: 15. In germline, CDR1 is MNHEY, CDR2 SMNVEV (reference sequence). Here the CDR3 DNA reads TGTGCCAGCAGCCCCTCCGGTTGGCGGGGGGGCGAAGATACGCAGTATTTT. This translates into CASSPSGWRGGEDTQYF.

The chain is built from TRBV21-1 and TRBJ2-7; TRBD2 is the table's D call, not checked against the DNA. TRBV21-1 is a documented pseudogene. The CDR3 totals 12 residues. CDR3 sequence: CANRTFSFEQYF. CDR3 sequence (DNA): TGTGCCAACCGGACTTTCTCCTTCGAGCAGTACTTC.

This clonotype turned up a few times. The J gene is TRBJ2-5, the V gene TRBV14; 9 bases are a match to TRBD1. The CDR3 is made up of 16 amino acids. V trimming: 2 bases; J trimming: 3 bases; junction bases outside the gene matches: 7. The V gene's germline CDR1 is SGHDN and CDR2 FVKESK. The CDR3 reads CASSQTTGGPEETQYF. CDR3 nucleotides: TGTGCCAGCAGCCAAACGACAGGGGGACCTGAAGAGACCCAGTACTTC.

J is TRBJ2-7 and V is TRBV20-1; TRBD2 matches at 9 bases. The CDR3 length is 14 residues. Germline V gene data show CDR1 as DFQATT and CDR2 as SNEGSKA (reference sequence). V lost 2 bases, J lost 6 bases, and 8 bases stayed unmatched. CDR3 residues: CSARRAGLAAEQYF. Written as DNA, the CDR3 is TGCAGTGCTAGAAGGGCGGGACTAGCAGCCGAGCAGTACTTC.